This T cell receptor beta chain was recovered during a study of neurological immune-mediated disorders. 5'RACE employing 10-nucleotide random UMIs yielded the cDNA. Via MiXCR, TCRdb re-called the 5' RACE reads, giving one row per CDR3 protein. The sample carries around 80,000 distinct CDR3 sequences, about 9.4% recorded once. V lost 4 bases and J lost 2, with 14 bases in between. The CDR3 is 15 amino acids. CDR1 is SGHRS, CDR2 YFSETQ, per germline. The sample holds many counts of this clonotype. The TCR comes from a man aged 40-49 years in good health. The material sequenced was PBMCs. The rearrangement uses TRBV5-1 and TRBJ2-3, with a weak D call TRBD2 (6 bases). The CDR3 is CASSLIELATDTQYF. In DNA form, the CDR3 reads TGCGCCAGCAGCCTAATTGAACTAGCCACAGATACGCAGTATTTT.